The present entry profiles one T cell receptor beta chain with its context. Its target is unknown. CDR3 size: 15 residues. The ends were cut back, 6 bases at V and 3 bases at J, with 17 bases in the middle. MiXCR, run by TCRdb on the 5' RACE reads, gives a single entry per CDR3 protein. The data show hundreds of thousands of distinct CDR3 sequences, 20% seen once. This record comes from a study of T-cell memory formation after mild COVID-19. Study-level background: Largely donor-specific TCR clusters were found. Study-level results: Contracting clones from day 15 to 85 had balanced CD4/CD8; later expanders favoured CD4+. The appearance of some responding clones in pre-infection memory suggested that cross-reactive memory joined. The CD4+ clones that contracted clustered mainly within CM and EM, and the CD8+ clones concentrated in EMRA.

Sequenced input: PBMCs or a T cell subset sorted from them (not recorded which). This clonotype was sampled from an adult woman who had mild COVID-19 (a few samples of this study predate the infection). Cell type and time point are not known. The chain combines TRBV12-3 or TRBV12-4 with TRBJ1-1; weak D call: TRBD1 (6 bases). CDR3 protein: CASSQRQVRDTEAFF. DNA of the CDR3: TGTGCCAGCAGCCAGAGACAGGTCCGGGACACTGAAGCTTTCTTT.